The 24 T cell receptor beta chains listed next were all sequenced from one sample in a study of control samples from healthy donors and cancer patients. TCRdb keeps only in-frame clones here, not all; method: immunoSEQ multiplex PCR. This sample has 90,000 to 150,000 clones; more than 75% occur once, and the top ten carry around 10%. The sample was blood. These receptors were collected from a man under 40 in good health.

This rearrangement joins TRBV29-1 to TRBJ2-7; maybe TRBD2 (5 bases). Germline V gene sequence: CDR1 SQVTM, CDR2 ANQGSEA. V was pared by 8 bases and J by 6 bases, with 26 bases between. The CDR3 extends over 15 amino acids. CDR3 DNA: TGCAGCCCTATGAAGGAATGGGGAGACCCTAGCGAGCAGTACTTC. Encoded protein: CSPMKEWGDPSEQYF.

The gene calls are TRBV10-3 and TRBJ2-7; TRBD2 is a possible D gene (6 bases). V lost 5 bases to trimming and J lost 4 bases, with 12 bases between them. Germline V gene data show CDR1 as ENHRY and CDR2 as SYGVKD. The CDR3 runs 13 residues. In DNA, the CDR3 is TGTGCCATCAGTAAAAGCGGGTCGTACGAGCAGTACGTC. Its protein product is CAISKSGSYEQYV.

The V gene is TRBV7-3, the J gene TRBJ2-7, with 7 bases matching TRBD2. After removal of 4 bases from V and 0 bases from J, the junction contained 12 bases not matched to a gene. The germline V gene has CDR1 SGHTA and CDR2 FQGTGA. The CDR3 is made up of 17 amino acids. In nucleotides, the CDR3 is TGTGCCAGCAGCTATCTGCTCCCGGGAGGAATCTCCTACGAGCAGTACGTC. Encoded protein: CASSYLLPGGISYEQYV.

The J gene is TRBJ2-5, the V gene TRBV5-1; 8 bases map to TRBD2. V shed 5 bases and J 0 bases; nucleotides not matched to a gene: 6. Germline V gene lookup returns CDR1 SGHRS and CDR2 YFSETQ. The CDR3 spans 15 residues. CDR3 DNA: TGCGCCAGCAGGCGTCTAGCGGGCAACCAAGAGACCCAGTACTTC. It codes for CASRRLAGNQETQYF.

V gene TRBV2 combines with J gene TRBJ1-6; D is perhaps TRBD1 (6 bases). The germline CDR1 and CDR2 sequences are SNHLY and FYNNEI. This CDR3 has 15 amino acids. Between the trimmed V and J ends, which lost 2 bases and 5 bases, there was a span of 10 bases. The DNA of the CDR3 is TGTGCCAGCAGTGAACGGAGGACAGATAATTCACCCCTCCACTTT. As protein: CASSERRTDNSPLHF.

This chain links TRBV7-8 with TRBJ1-2, with 7 nucleotides matching TRBD1. The J segment lost 8 bases and the V segment lost 0 bases, leaving 9 bases of the junction unmatched. CDR1 and CDR2 from the germline V gene are SGHVS and FQNEAQ. This CDR3 has 15 amino acids. DNA of the CDR3: TGTGCCAGCAGCTTAGCGCGAACAGGGGTAGGCGGCTACACCTTC. Protein product: CASSLARTGVGGYTF.

This chain connects TRBV19 to TRBJ1-2; the match to TRBD1 covers 10 bases. The germline V gene has CDR1 LNHDA and CDR2 SQIVND (reference sequence). The CDR3 is made up of 15 amino acids. With V trimmed by 4 bases and J by 7 bases, 9 bases remained unmatched. CDR3 amino acids: CASSKSETGGFGYTF. The CDR3 nucleotides are TGTGCCAGTAGTAAGTCGGAGACAGGGGGCTTTGGCTACACCTTC.

The gene calls are TRBV3-1 (or the pseudogene TRBV3-2) and TRBJ1-1; D remains ambiguous. CDR3 length: 13 residues. Germline V gene lookup returns CDR1 LGHDT and CDR2 YNNKEL (reference sequence). The ends were cut back, 0 bases at V and 6 bases at J, with 8 bases in the middle. The CDR3 is CASSQDLGAEAFF. As DNA, the CDR3 is TGTGCCAGCAGCCAAGATTTAGGAGCTGAAGCTTTCTTT.

The gene calls are TRBV6-6 and TRBJ1-1, with D uncertain. CDR1 MNHNY and CDR2 SVGAGI come from the germline V gene (reference sequence). This CDR3 is 13 amino acids long. V lost 0 bases, J lost 7 bases, and 9 bases lay in between. The CDR3 reads CASSYSFRSEAFF. CDR3 coding DNA: TGTGCCAGCAGTTACTCCTTCCGGAGTGAAGCTTTCTTT.

The genes are TRBV7-3 and TRBJ2-3; D perhaps matches TRBD2 (5 bases). The CDR3 consists of 14 residues. V was trimmed by 2 bases and J by 4 bases, leaving 10 bases between them. CDR1 is SGHTA and CDR2 is FQGTGA in the germline V gene. Here the CDR3 reads CASSLDYRSDTQYF. In nucleotides, the CDR3 is TGTGCCAGCAGCTTAGACTACCGATCAGATACGCAGTATTTT.

The chain has TRBV6-5 and TRBJ2-1; 7 nucleotides align to TRBD1. CDR1 and CDR2 (germline): MNHEY, SVGAGI. J lost 6 bases, V lost 5 bases, and 10 bases had no gene match. The CDR3 has 15 residues. This CDR3 reads CASSSRQGLGNEQFF. The CDR3 coding sequence is TGTGCCAGCAGTAGCCGACAGGGTTTGGGCAATGAGCAGTTCTTC.

The chain links TRBV5-1 to TRBJ2-4; no firm D call. Germline loops: CDR1 SGHRS, CDR2 YFSETQ. The CDR3 is made up of 15 amino acids. V lost 4 bases and J 0 bases, leaving 11 bases between the germline ends. The CDR3 nucleotides are TGCGCCAGCAGCCCTCTAGACGGAGCCAAAAACATTCAGTACTTC. It translates to CASSPLDGAKNIQYF.

The gene calls are TRBV4-1 and TRBJ1-2; D unresolved. Germline V gene sequence: CDR1 MGHRA, CDR2 YSYEKL. The V gene lost 3 bases and the J gene lost 5 bases, with 7 bases spanning the gap. The CDR3 consists of 12 residues. In DNA form, the CDR3 reads TGCGCCAGCAGCCAGACCGGTTATGGCTACACCTTC. Its protein product is CASSQTGYGYTF.

The chain has TRBV18 and TRBJ1-4; no definite D call. The CDR3 spans 15 residues. Trimming took off 5 bases at V and 0 bases at J, with 10 bases between the two ends. In germline, CDR1 is KGHSH, CDR2 LQKENI. The CDR3 loop is CASSDYTATNEKLFF. CDR3 in DNA: TGTGCCAGCTCAGATTACACTGCAACTAATGAAAAACTGTTTTTT.

The chain couples TRBV12-3 or TRBV12-4 to TRBJ1-5; D call uncertain. This CDR3 is built from 12 residues. The germline V and J ends were trimmed by 6 bases and 3 bases, with 6 bases remaining between them. The CDR3 region has the DNA TGTGCCAGCAGGATAAACAATCAGCCCCAGCATTTT. Protein sequence: CASRINNQPQHF.

The V gene is TRBV5-8, the J gene TRBJ1-2; D remains unclear. The germline V gene has CDR1 SGHTS and CDR2 YDEGEE. V was pared by 3 bases and J by 6 bases, with 12 bases between. This CDR3 region has 13 residues. The CDR3 nucleotides read TGTGCCAGCAGCTGGCGAGGAAGGGATGGCTACACCTTC. Translating it yields CASSWRGRDGYTF.

The chain couples TRBV6-6 to TRBJ1-2; D call uncertain. The CDR3 has 14 amino acids. Trimming took 0 bases from V and 8 from J, leaving 13 bases between them. Per the germline V gene, CDR1 is MNHNY and CDR2 is SVGAGI (reference sequence). Written as DNA, the CDR3 is TGTGCCAGCAGTTACTCGGGCAGGTCCTCGGGCTACACCTTC. It codes for CASSYSGRSSGYTF.

Of note for this clone: As the CDR3 is not closed by the conserved phenylalanine or tryptophan, this likely results from a read error. It is unclear where the CDR3 begins or ends on the DNA, so no DNA is shown, and the CDR3 is as TCRdb lists it. The chain links TRBV3-1 (or the pseudogene TRBV3-2) to TRBJ2-7; the table's D call, TRBD2, was not checked against the DNA. Inclusive of both ends, the CDR3 amounts to 13 amino acids. In germline, CDR1 is LGHDT, CDR2 YNNKEL (reference sequence). The CDR3 reads CASSQEGGAGARL.

The chain has TRBV5-5 and TRBJ2-1, with 12 positions matching TRBD2. CDR3 length: 17 residues. Germline trimming cut 0 bases from V and 7 bases from J; bases unmatched to any gene: 8. Germline V gene data show CDR1 as SGHKS and CDR2 as YYEKEE (reference sequence). CDR3 nucleotides: TGTGCCAGCAGCTTGGTTTCTAGCGGGGGGGTACTGAATGAGCAGTTCTTC. It codes for CASSLVSSGGVLNEQFF.

This clone was recorded once. The CDR3 DNA is TGTGCCAGCTCACCACCGAATTTCGGGGGGCGGACAGATACGCAGTATTTT. Translation: CASSPPNFGGRTDTQYF. The genes are TRBV18 and TRBJ2-3; the D gene is possibly TRBD2 (7 bases). The CDR3 sequence is 17 residues long. The V gene's germline CDR1 is KGHSH and CDR2 LQKENI. V shed 0 bases and J shed 3 bases, with 16 bases lying between them. The full variable domain, in which reference TRBV18 and TRBJ2-3 provide the parts outside the CDR3, is NAGVMQNPRHLVRRRGQEARLRCSPMKGHSHVYWYRQLPEEGLKFMVYLQKENIIDESGMPKERFSAEFPKEGPSILRIQQVVRGDSAAYFCASSPPNFGGRTDTQYFGPGTRLTVL.

This chain connects TRBV4-1 to TRBJ2-2; D unresolved. The CDR3 contains 14 residues. The V and J ends lost 2 bases and 0 bases respectively, with 4 bases between them. Germline CDR1 and CDR2: MGHRA and YSYEKL. The CDR3 loop reads CASSQRSNTGELFF. CDR3 bases: TGCGCCAGCAGCCAACGATCGAACACCGGGGAGCTGTTTTTT.

The J gene is TRBJ2-1, the V gene TRBV3-1 (or the pseudogene TRBV3-2); D may be TRBD2 (6 bases). V lost 2 bases and J 0 bases, leaving 14 bases between the germline ends. The germline CDR1 and CDR2 sequences are LGHDT and YNNKEL (reference sequence). The CDR3 contains 17 residues. The CDR3 reads CASSQWPTGVSYNEQFF. The CDR3 DNA reads as TGTGCCAGCAGCCAATGGCCTACGGGAGTCTCCTACAATGAGCAGTTCTTC.

The CDR3 bases are TGTGCCAGCACCGGGACAGGGGGCGCCTACACTGAAGCTTTCTTT. It is translated as CASTGTGGAYTEAFF. V and J are TRBV28 and TRBJ1-1, with TRBD1 matching 12 bases. The germline V gene encodes CDR1 MDHEN and CDR2 SYDVKM. Trimming took 7 bases from V and 3 from J; bases not matched to a gene: 6. CDR3 length: 15 residues.

This chain connects TRBV11-2 to TRBJ1-1; perhaps TRBD1 as D (6 bases). The CDR3 consists of 14 residues. From germline, CDR1 is SGHAT and CDR2 FQNNGV. Trimming removed 5 bases at V and 1 base at J, with 11 bases between. CDR3 nucleotides: TGTGCCAGCAGCCGCAGGGGACGGAACACTGAAGCTTTCTTT. Amino acid sequence: CASSRRGRNTEAFF. Using reference TRBV11-2 and TRBJ1-1 for the parts outside the CDR3, the full variable domain is EAGVAQSPRYKIIEKRQSVAFWCNPISGHATLYWYQQILGQGPKLLIQFQNNGVVDDSQLPKDRFSAERLKGVDSTLKIQPAKLEDSAVYLCASSRRGRNTEAFFGQGTRLTVV.